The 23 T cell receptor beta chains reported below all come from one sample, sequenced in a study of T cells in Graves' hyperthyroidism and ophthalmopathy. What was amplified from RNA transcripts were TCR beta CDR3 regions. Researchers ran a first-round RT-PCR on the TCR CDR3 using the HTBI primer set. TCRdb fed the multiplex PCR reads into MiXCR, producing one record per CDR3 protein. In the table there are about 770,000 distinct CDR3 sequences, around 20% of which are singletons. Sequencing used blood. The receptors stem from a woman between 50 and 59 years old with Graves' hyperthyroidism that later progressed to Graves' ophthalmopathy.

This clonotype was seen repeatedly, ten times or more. The CDR3 sequence is CASSEQEVGTGKPQHF. CDR3 nucleotides: TGTGCCAGCAGTGAGCAAGAGGTGGGCACGGGGAAGCCCCAGCATTTT. The chain recombines TRBV2 with TRBJ1-5; unclear D gene. This CDR3 contains 16 residues. V lost 3 bases and J 8 bases, leaving 20 bases between the germline ends. CDR1 and CDR2 (germline): SNHLY, FYNNEI.

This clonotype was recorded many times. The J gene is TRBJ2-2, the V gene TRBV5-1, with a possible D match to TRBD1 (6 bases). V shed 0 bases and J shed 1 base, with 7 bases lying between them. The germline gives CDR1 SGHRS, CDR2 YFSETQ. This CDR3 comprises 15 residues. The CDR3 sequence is CASSLGTENTGELFF. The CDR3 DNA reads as TGCGCCAGCAGCTTGGGGACAGAGAACACCGGGGAGCTGTTTTTT. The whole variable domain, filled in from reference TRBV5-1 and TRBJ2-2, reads KAGVTQTPRYLIKTRGQQVTLSCSPISGHRSVSWYQQTPGQGLQFLFEYFSETQRNKGNFPGRFSGRQFSNSRSEMNVSTLELGDSALYLCASSLGTENTGELFFGEGSRLTVL.

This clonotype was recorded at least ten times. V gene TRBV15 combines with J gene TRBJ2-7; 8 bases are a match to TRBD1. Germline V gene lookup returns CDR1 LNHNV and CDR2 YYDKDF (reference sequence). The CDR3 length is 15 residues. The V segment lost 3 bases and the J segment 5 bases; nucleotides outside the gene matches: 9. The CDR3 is CATSRVGDRGDEQYF. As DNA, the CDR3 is TGTGCCACCAGCAGGGTCGGAGACAGGGGCGACGAGCAGTACTTC. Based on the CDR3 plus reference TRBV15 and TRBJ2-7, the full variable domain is DAMVIQNPRYQVTQFGKPVTLSCSQTLNHNVMYWYQQKSSQAPKLLFHYYDKDFNNEADTPDNFQSRRPNTSFCFLDIRSPGLGDTAMYLCATSRVGDRGDEQYFGPGTRLTVT.

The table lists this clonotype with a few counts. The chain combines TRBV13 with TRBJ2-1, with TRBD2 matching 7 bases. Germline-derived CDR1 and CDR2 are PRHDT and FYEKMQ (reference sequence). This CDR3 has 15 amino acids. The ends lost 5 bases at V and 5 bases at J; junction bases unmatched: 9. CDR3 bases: TGTGCCAGCAGCGGCCTAGCGGATAATAACAATGAGCAGTTCTTC. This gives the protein CASSGLADNNNEQFF.

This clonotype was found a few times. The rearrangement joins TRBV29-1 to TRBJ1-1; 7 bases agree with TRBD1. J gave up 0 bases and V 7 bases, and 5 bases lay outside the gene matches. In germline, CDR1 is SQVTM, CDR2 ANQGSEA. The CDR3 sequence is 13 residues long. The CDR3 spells CSGGDSMNTEAFF. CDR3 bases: TGCAGCGGGGGGGACAGCATGAACACTGAAGCTTTCTTT.

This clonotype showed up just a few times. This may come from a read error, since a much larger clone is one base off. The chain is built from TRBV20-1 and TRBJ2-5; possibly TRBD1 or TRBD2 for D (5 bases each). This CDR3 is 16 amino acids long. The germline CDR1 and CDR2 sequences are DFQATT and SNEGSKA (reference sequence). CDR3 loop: CSARDHGAHFQEAQYF. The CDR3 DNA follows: TGCAGTGCTAGAGATCACGGGGCTCACTTTCAAGAGGCCCAGTACTTC.

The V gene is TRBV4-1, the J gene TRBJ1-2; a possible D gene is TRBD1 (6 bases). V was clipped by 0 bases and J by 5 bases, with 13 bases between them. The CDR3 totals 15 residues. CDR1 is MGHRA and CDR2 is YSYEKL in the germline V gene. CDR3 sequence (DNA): TGCGCCAGCAGCCAAGACAGGGGATCCGTTTATGGCTACACCTTC. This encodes CASSQDRGSVYGYTF.

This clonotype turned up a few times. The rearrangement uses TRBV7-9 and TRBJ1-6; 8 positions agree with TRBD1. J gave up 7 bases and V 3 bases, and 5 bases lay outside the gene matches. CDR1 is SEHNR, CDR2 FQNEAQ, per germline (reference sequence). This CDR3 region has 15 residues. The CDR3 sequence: CASSFRQGSNSPLHF. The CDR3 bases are TGTGCCAGCAGCTTCCGACAGGGGTCAAATTCACCCCTCCACTTT.

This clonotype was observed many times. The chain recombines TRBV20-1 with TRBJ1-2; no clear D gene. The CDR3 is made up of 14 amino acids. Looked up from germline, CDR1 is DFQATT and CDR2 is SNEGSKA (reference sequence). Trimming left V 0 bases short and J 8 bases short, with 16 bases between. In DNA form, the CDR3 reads TGCAGTGCTAGAGATCAGGACGGGCGCGGGGGCTACACCTTC. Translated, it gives CSARDQDGRGGYTF.

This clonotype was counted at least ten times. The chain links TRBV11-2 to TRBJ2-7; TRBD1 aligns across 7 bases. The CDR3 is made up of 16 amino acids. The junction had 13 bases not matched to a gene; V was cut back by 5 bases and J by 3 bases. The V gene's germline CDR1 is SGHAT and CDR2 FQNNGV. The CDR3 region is CASSPSTGSPNYEQYF. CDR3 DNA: TGTGCCAGCAGCCCGTCGACAGGGTCCCCTAACTACGAGCAGTACTTC.

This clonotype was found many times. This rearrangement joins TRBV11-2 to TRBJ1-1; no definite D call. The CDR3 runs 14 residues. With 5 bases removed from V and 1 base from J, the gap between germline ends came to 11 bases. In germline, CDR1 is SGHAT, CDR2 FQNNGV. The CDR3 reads CASSKRQENTEAFF. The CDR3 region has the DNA TGTGCCAGCAGCAAAAGACAAGAGAACACTGAAGCTTTCTTT.

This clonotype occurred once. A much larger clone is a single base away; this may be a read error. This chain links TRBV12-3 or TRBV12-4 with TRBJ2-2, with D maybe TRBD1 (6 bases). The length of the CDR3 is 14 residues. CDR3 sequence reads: CASRAQGNTRELFF. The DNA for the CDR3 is TGTGCCAGCAGGGCGCAGGGGAACACCCGGGAGCTGTTTTTT.

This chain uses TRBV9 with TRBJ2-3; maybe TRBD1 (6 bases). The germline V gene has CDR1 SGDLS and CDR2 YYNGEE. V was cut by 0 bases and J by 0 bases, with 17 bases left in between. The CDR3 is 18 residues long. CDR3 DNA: TGTGCCAGCAGCGTAGCGGCGGGCTGGGGGCATAGCACAGATACGCAGTATTTT. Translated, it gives CASSVAAGWGHSTDTQYF.

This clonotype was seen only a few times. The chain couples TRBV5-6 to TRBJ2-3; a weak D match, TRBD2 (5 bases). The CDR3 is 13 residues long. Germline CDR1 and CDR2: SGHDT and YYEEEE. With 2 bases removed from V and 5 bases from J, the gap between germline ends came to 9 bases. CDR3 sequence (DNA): TGTGCCAGCAGCTTTCTGGAGGAAGATACGCAGTATTTT. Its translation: CASSFLEEDTQYF. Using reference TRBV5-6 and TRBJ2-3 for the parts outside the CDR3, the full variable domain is DAGVTQSPTHLIKTRGQQVTLRCSPKSGHDTVSWYQQALGQGPQFIFQYYEEEERQRGNFPDRFSGHQFPNYSSELNVNALLLGDSALYLCASSFLEEDTQYFGPGTRLTVL.

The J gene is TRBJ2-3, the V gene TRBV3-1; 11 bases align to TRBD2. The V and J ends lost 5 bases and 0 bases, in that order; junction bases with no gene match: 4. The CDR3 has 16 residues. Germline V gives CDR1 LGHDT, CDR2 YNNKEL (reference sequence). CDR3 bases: TGTGCCAGCAGCATAGCTAGCGGGGGGAGCACAGATACGCAGTATTTT. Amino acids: CASSIASGGSTDTQYF.

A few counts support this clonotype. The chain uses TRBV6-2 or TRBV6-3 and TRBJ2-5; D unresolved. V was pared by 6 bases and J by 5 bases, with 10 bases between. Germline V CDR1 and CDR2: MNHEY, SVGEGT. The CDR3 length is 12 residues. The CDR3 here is CASSPRWETQYF. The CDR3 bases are TGTGCCAGCAGCCCTAGATGGGAGACCCAGTACTTC.

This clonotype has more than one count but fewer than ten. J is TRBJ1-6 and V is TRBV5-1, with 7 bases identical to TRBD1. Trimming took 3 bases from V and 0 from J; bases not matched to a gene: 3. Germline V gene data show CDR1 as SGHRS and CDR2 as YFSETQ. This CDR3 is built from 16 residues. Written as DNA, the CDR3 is TGCGCCAGCAGCTCGGGACAGAGCTCCTATAATTCACCCCTCCACTTT. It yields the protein CASSSGQSSYNSPLHF. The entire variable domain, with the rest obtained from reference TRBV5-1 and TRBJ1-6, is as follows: KAGVTQTPRYLIKTRGQQVTLSCSPISGHRSVSWYQQTPGQGLQFLFEYFSETQRNKGNFPGRFSGRQFSNSRSEMNVSTLELGDSALYLCASSSGQSSYNSPLHFGNGTRLTVT.

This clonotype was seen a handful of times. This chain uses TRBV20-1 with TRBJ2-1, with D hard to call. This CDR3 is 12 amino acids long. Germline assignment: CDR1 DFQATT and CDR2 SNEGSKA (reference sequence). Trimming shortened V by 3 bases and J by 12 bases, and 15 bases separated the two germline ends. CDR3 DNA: TGCAGTGCTAGGCTCGATCTCATGGCGCAGTTCTTC. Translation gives CSARLDLMAQFF.

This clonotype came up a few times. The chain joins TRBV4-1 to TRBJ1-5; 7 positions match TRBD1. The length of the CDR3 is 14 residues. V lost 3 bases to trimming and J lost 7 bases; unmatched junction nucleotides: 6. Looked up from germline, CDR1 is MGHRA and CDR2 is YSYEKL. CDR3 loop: CASSHTGEGQPQHF. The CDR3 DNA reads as TGCGCCAGCAGCCATACAGGGGAAGGGCAGCCCCAGCATTTT.

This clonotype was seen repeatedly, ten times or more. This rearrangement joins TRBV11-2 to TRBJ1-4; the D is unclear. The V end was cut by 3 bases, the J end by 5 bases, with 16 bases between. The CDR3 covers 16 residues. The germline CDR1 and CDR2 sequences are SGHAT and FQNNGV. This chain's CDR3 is CASSLASVASNEKLFF. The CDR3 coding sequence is TGTGCCAGCAGCTTGGCTTCCGTAGCCTCAAATGAAAAACTGTTTTTT.

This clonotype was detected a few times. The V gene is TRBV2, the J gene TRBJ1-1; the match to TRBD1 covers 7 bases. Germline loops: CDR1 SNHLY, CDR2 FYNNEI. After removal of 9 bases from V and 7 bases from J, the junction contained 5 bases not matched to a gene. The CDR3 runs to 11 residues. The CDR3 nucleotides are TGTGCCAGTCGACAGGGTTTTGAAGCTTTCTTT. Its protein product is CASRQGFEAFF.

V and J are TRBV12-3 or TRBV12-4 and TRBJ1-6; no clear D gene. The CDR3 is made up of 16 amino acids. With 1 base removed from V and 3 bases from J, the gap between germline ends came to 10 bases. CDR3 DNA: TGTGCCAGCAGTTTAGGTAGAGTCGGCTATAATTCACCCCTCCACTTT. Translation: CASSLGRVGYNSPLHF.

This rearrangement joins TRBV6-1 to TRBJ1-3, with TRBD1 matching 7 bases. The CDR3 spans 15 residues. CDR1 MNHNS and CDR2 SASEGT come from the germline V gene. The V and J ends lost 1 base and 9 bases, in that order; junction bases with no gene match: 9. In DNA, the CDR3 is TGTGCCAGCAGTGAAGGACAGGGCGCAAGAAGCACCATATATTTT. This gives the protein CASSEGQGARSTIYF.